The clone carrying this T cell receptor beta chain was counted only a few times. MiXCR was run by TCRdb on the 5' RACE reads, yielding one entry per CDR3 protein. The data contain 110,000 or so distinct CDR3 sequences, around 10% of them seen just once; the ten biggest clones take up around 3%. The CDR3 extends over 13 amino acids. Trimming removed 3 bases at V and 5 bases at J, with 8 bases between. Germline CDR1 and CDR2: KGHSH and LQKENI. The data belong to a study of early T cells in non-severe SARS-CoV-2 infection. V and J are TRBV18 and TRBJ1-5; D is possibly TRBD1 (5 bases). Sequenced material: whole blood. This TCR came from an adult who was a healthcare worker with PCR-confirmed SARS-CoV-2 infection or an uninfected control (not recorded which). The CDR3 sequence: CASSPTTDQPQHF. Here the CDR3 DNA reads TGTGCCAGCTCACCCACGACAGATCAGCCCCAGCATTTT.